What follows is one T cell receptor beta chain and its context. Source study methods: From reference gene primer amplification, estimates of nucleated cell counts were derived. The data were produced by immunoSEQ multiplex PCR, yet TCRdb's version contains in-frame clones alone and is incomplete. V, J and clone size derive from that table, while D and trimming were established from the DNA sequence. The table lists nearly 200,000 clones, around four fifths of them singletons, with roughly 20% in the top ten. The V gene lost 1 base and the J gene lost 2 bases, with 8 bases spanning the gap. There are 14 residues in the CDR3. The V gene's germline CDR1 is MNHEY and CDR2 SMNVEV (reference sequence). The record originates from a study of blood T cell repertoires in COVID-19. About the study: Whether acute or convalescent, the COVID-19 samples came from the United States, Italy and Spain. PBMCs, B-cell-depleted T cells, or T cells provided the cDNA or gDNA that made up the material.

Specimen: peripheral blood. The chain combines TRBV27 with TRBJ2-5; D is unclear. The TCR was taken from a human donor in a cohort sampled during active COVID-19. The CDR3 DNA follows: TGTGCCAGCAGTTTATGGGCTACACAAGAGACCCAGTACTTC. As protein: CASSLWATQETQYF.